Given below is one T cell receptor beta chain in context. Its antigen is unknown. The ends lost 0 bases at V and 4 bases at J; junction bases unmatched: 7. The CDR3 extends over 16 amino acids. Germline V CDR1 and CDR2: SGHDN, FVKESK. The data were taken from a study of CD8 T cells in ankylosing spondylitis. Regarding the study as a whole: A motif of eight highly homologous TCR beta variants was seen as apparently characteristic of ankylosing spondylitis blood. Certain motif variants had earlier appeared in reactive arthritis synovial fluid and blood.

5'-RACE, quantitative and with molecular barcodes, yielded the TCR beta libraries. Each CDR3 protein is one row after TCRdb ran MiXCR on the 5' RACE reads. The table shows about 540,000 distinct CDR3 sequences, with 9.5% to 15% occurring only once. What was sequenced was blood, either unsorted or a sorted T cell fraction (not recorded which). The chain has TRBV14 and TRBJ1-1; 8 bases agree with TRBD1. The receptor comes from a male donor with ankylosing spondylitis. CDR3 sequence reads: CASSQESGGGVTEAFF. The CDR3 DNA is TGTGCCAGCAGCCAAGAGTCAGGGGGCGGTGTCACTGAAGCTTTCTTT.